Described below is a single T cell receptor (beta chain) sequence and its context. The antigen is unknown. Germline V gene data show CDR1 as DFQATT and CDR2 as SNEGSKA (reference sequence). The CDR3 contains 15 residues. Trimming removed 3 bases from V and 0 bases from J, with 15 bases in between. This sample's time point: patch test 1, 2 weeks after DPC sensitization. Documented treatment: therapeutic diphenylcyclopropenone sensitization with weekly scalp DPC. The study enrolled 18 to 70-year-old alopecia patients suitable for DPC. This record comes from a study of human T cells and chemical hapten exposure. Study information: Investigators sensitized 2 cm by 2 cm of upper inner arm skin with 2% DPC. Whole-study findings and limits: Compared to controls, expanded TCRs made significantly more large clusters of similar CDR3s. Healthy individuals' immune responses may differ from those of donors, who had alopecia.

TCRdb reprocessed the RACE reads with MiXCR, giving one entry per CDR3 protein. The profile shows tens of thousands of distinct CDR3 sequences, 32% of them singletons. The source is a man aged 35-49 years with alopecia areata. Some clones in this sample may be carry-over from other donors' samples. The material was whole blood, obtained in connection with sensitization to the hapten diphenylcyclopropenone (DPC). The chain has TRBV20-1 and TRBJ2-7; D is perhaps TRBD1 or TRBD2 (5 bases each). The CDR3 loop reads CSARVSDGTSYEQYF. The CDR3 DNA is TGCAGTGCTAGGGTCAGCGACGGGACCTCCTACGAGCAGTACTTC.